The 7 T cell receptor beta chains in this list originate from one sample, sequenced in a study of blood T cell repertoires in COVID-19 (dated by TCRdb to the early 2020s). The library relied on the immunoSEQ multiplex PCR assay. As stored in TCRdb, this immuneACCESS dataset retains in-frame rearrangements with V and J assigned. A fraction of the clones does not appear; measured against another copy, unresolved V genes explain less than half of the discrepancy, and the remainder lacks a known reason. The table for this sample lists approximately 45,000 clones; about nine tenths of them were counted only once. 13% to 15% of the sample goes to the ten largest clones. The material sequenced was peripheral blood. These receptors were collected from a human donor in a cohort sampled during active COVID-19.

This clone came up a few times. The rearrangement links TRBV7-9 to TRBJ2-1, with D tentatively TRBD2 (5 bases). Germline lookup yields CDR1 SEHNR and CDR2 FQNEAQ (reference sequence). This CDR3 spans 13 amino acids. The V and J ends lost 6 bases and 5 bases respectively, with 11 bases between them. CDR3 DNA: TGTGCCAGCAGACTAGACCTAGACAATGAGCAGTTCTTC. As protein: CASRLDLDNEQFF.

This clone was seen once. This chain connects TRBV28 to TRBJ2-3, with D perhaps matching TRBD1 (6 bases). V lost 7 bases, J lost 4 bases, and 15 bases lay in between. Germline lookup yields CDR1 MDHEN and CDR2 SYDVKM. The CDR3 is 14 amino acids. CDR3 DNA: TGTGCCAGCAACTTCCTCCAGGGGTCAGATACGCAGTATTTT. Its translation is CASNFLQGSDTQYF.

This chain joins TRBV19 and TRBJ1-1; D possibly corresponds to TRBD1 (5 bases). This CDR3 is built from 12 residues. The V and J ends lost 5 bases and 7 bases respectively, with 11 bases between them. Germline assignment: CDR1 LNHDA and CDR2 SQIVND (reference sequence). The CDR3, as DNA: TGTGCCAGTAGTTATCCGGACATTGAAGCTTTCTTT. This sequence encodes CASSYPDIEAFF. The whole variable domain, remainder taken from reference TRBV19 and TRBJ1-1, is DGGITQSPKYLFRKEGQNVTLSCEQNLNHDAMYWYRQDPGQGLRLIYYSQIVNDFQKGDIAEGYSVSREKKESFPLTVTSAQKNPTAFYLCASSYPDIEAFFGQGTRLTVV.

The V gene is TRBV7-2, the J gene TRBJ1-5, with unresolved D. The germline V and J ends were trimmed by 3 bases and 4 bases, with 10 bases remaining between them. The length of the CDR3 is 14 residues. Germline assignment: CDR1 SGHTA and CDR2 FQGNSA. CDR3 bases: TGTGCCAGCAGCTTCAGAGGTCTGAATCAGCCCCAGCATTTT. This encodes CASSFRGLNQPQHF.

J is TRBJ2-5 and V is TRBV2; unclear D gene. CDR3 length: 14 residues. Germline V gene sequence: CDR1 SNHLY, CDR2 FYNNEI. V was pared by 4 bases and J by 1 base, with 10 bases between. CDR3 nucleotides: TGTGCCAGCAGTGTCGCTCAGGCCCAAGAGACCCAGTACTTC. It is translated as CASSVAQAQETQYF. The full variable domain, completed using reference TRBV2 and TRBJ2-5, is EPEVTQTPSHQVTQMGQEVILRCVPISNHLYFYWYRQILGQKVEFLVSFYNNEISEKSEIFDDQFSVERPDGSNFTLKIRSTKLEDSAMYFCASSVAQAQETQYFGPGTRLLVL.

The rearrangement uses TRBV23-1 and TRBJ2-1, with 16 nucleotides matching TRBD2. TRBV23-1 has ORF status, its function being uncertain. The CDR3 spans 16 residues. V lost 3 bases to trimming and J lost 9 bases; unmatched junction nucleotides: 5. The CDR3 region is CASSHPGLAGGCEQFF. The CDR3 coding sequence is TGCGCCAGCAGTCATCCGGGACTAGCGGGGGGGTGTGAGCAGTTCTTC.

About this clone: The same CDR3 also results from other DNA sequences found in this sample. In nucleotides, the CDR3 is TGTGCCAGCAGCTCTAGCGGGGGGGACTACGAGCAGTACTTC. Its translation is CASSSSGGDYEQYF. The V and J genes are TRBV9 and TRBJ2-7; 12 bases map to TRBD2. This CDR3 is built from 14 residues. Germline V CDR1 and CDR2: SGDLS, YYNGEE. Unmatched junction bases numbered 2, after V lost 4 bases and J lost 3 bases.